These 14 T cell receptor beta chains were all obtained from the same sample, sequenced in a study of vaccination effects on CD4 cells after COVID-19. Using immunoSEQ multiplex PCR, the repertoire was profiled, and TCRdb retains in-frame clones only, with some absent. The table includes fewer than 30,000 clones, approximately 83% detected once. Antigen-specific CD4+ T cells were expanded (with viral peptide pools) by the ViraFEST assay ahead of sequencing. Isolating CD4+ T cells followed less than 12 days of culture. Either the mRNA-1273 or the BNT162b2 vaccine was given to participants as two doses. These receptors are not linked to any known antigen. This sample comprised CD4+ T cells from PBMCs cultured with HCoV-NL63 spike peptides, obtained after COVID-19 vaccination. Source of these receptors: a human donor who received a COVID-19 vaccine. Some clones in this sample may be carry-over from other donors' samples.

The rearrangement joins TRBV5-8 to TRBJ2-1, with 9 bases lining up with TRBD2. CDR1 is SGHTS and CDR2 is YDEGEE in the germline V gene. With 7 bases clipped from V and 0 bases from J, the junction kept 11 bases outside the gene matches. The CDR3 consists of 17 residues. The CDR3 spells CASPRIAGVYSYNEQFF. The CDR3 nucleotides read TGTGCCAGCCCCCGGATAGCGGGGGTTTACTCCTACAATGAGCAGTTCTTC.

The V call is TRBV6-5, the J call TRBJ1-6, with D unclear. Germline assignment: CDR1 MNHEY and CDR2 SVGAGI. The length of the CDR3 is 14 residues. Trimming took off 2 bases at V and 7 bases at J, with 9 bases between the two ends. This CDR3 is CASSYGPNNSPLHF. The CDR3 nucleotides read TGTGCCAGCAGTTACGGGCCGAACAATTCACCCCTCCACTTT.

This rearrangement joins TRBV28 to TRBJ1-2; no reliable D call. CDR1 MDHEN and CDR2 SYDVKM come from the germline V gene. With 5 bases removed from V and 8 bases from J, the gap between germline ends came to 21 bases. The length of the CDR3 is 15 residues. The CDR3 is CASSHPSGGRGGYTF. In DNA form, the CDR3 reads TGTGCCAGCAGTCACCCCAGTGGAGGGCGGGGAGGCTACACCTTC.

This clone was found once. This chain joins TRBV5-1 and TRBJ2-5; D is perhaps TRBD2 (6 bases). Germline V gene data show CDR1 as SGHRS and CDR2 as YFSETQ. V was trimmed by 4 bases and J by 2 bases, leaving 12 bases between them. This CDR3 is 14 amino acids long. CDR3 amino acids: CASSKSGPQETQYF. The CDR3 coding sequence is TGCGCCAGCAGCAAAAGCGGGCCTCAAGAGACCCAGTACTTC. Complete variable domain (other parts from reference TRBV5-1 and TRBJ2-5): KAGVTQTPRYLIKTRGQQVTLSCSPISGHRSVSWYQQTPGQGLQFLFEYFSETQRNKGNFPGRFSGRQFSNSRSEMNVSTLELGDSALYLCASSKSGPQETQYFGPGTRLLVL.

The rearrangement links TRBV24-1 to TRBJ2-1, with TRBD1 identical over 8 bases. The CDR3 runs to 17 residues. V lost 2 bases to trimming and J lost 1 base; unmatched junction nucleotides: 6. The germline V gene encodes CDR1 KGHDR and CDR2 SFDVKD. The CDR3 sequence: CATSDYEGTGSYNEQFF. The DNA for the CDR3 is TGTGCCACCAGTGATTACGAAGGGACAGGATCCTACAATGAGCAGTTCTTC.

This clone was detected once. The chain employs TRBV15 and TRBJ2-5; 10 positions match TRBD1. CDR3 length: 17 residues. Germline CDR1 and CDR2: LNHNV and YYDKDF (reference sequence). The V gene end was trimmed by 7 bases and the J gene end by 1 base; junction bases not matched to a gene: 12. The CDR3 region has the DNA TGTGCCACCAAGAAGAACCCCGGGACAGGGGTCCAAGAGACCCAGTACTTC. The encoded protein is CATKKNPGTGVQETQYF.

The chain uses TRBV6-5 and TRBJ1-2; 7 bases are shared with TRBD1. Germline V gene data show CDR1 as MNHEY and CDR2 as SVGAGI. The CDR3 runs 14 residues. Germline trimming cut 6 bases from V and 2 bases from J; bases unmatched to any gene: 6. The CDR3 region has the DNA TGTGCCAGCAGACAGACAGGGACAAACTATGGCTACACCTTC. Amino acids: CASRQTGTNYGYTF.

V usage is TRBV18 and J usage is TRBJ1-3; D remains ambiguous. The CDR3 is 19 amino acids. Germline CDR1 is KGHSH and CDR2 is LQKENI. With 2 bases removed from V and 0 bases from J, the gap between germline ends came to 20 bases. CDR3 bases: TGTGCCAGCTCACCAGTTGGGCAGAGCGGCCGAAACTCTGGAAACACCATATATTTT. Translation: CASSPVGQSGRNSGNTIYF.

This clone came up once. The V call is TRBV5-6, the J call TRBJ2-2; either TRBD1 or TRBD2 may supply D (5 bases each). Germline V CDR1 and CDR2: SGHDT, YYEEEE. This CDR3 is built from 18 residues. Trimming pared 4 bases from V and 0 bases from J, leaving 19 bases between. The CDR3 sequence: CASSPRGWGKTNTGELFF. In DNA, the CDR3 is TGTGCCAGCAGCCCCCGCGGGTGGGGGAAAACGAACACCGGGGAGCTGTTTTTT.

The chain carries TRBV7-3 and TRBJ2-3, with 9 nucleotides matching TRBD2. Germline V gives CDR1 SGHTA, CDR2 FQGTGA. The CDR3 sequence is 15 residues long. J gave up 2 bases and V 5 bases, and 5 bases lay outside the gene matches. The CDR3, as DNA: TGTGCCAGCAGCCCTAGCGGGGCCATCACAGATACGCAGTATTTT. This codes for CASSPSGAITDTQYF.

J is TRBJ1-2 and V is TRBV9, with D maybe TRBD1 (6 bases). CDR1 and CDR2 (germline): SGDLS, YYNGEE. This CDR3 spans 16 amino acids. V was cut by 3 bases and J by 4 bases, with 19 bases left in between. The CDR3 region has the DNA TGTGCCAGCAGCGAGGGCGGCTGGGACACTCTCTATGGCTACACCTTC. The encoded protein is CASSEGGWDTLYGYTF.

This sequence joins TRBV19 and TRBJ1-1, with D perhaps matching TRBD1 (5 bases). V was trimmed by 7 bases and J by 0 bases, leaving 15 bases between them. Germline CDR1 reads LNHDA; CDR2 reads SQIVND (reference sequence). The CDR3 has 15 residues. The CDR3 DNA follows: TGTGCCAGTAACACCCTCGGACACCTGAACACTGAAGCTTTCTTT. Its protein is CASNTLGHLNTEAFF. The whole variable domain, remainder taken from reference TRBV19 and TRBJ1-1, is DGGITQSPKYLFRKEGQNVTLSCEQNLNHDAMYWYRQDPGQGLRLIYYSQIVNDFQKGDIAEGYSVSREKKESFPLTVTSAQKNPTAFYLCASNTLGHLNTEAFFGQGTRLTVV.

The CDR3 region has the DNA TGTGCCTTCTCTAGCAAATCTTCCTACAATGAGCAGTTCTTC. Translation gives CAFSSKSSYNEQFF. The chain joins TRBV5-4 to TRBJ2-1; tentatively, D is TRBD2 (5 bases). This CDR3 comprises 14 residues. V was cut by 10 bases and J by 1 base, with 15 bases left in between. CDR1 and CDR2 from the germline V gene are SGHNT and YYREEE (reference sequence).

The V and J genes are TRBV19 and TRBJ2-5; no definite D call. Trimming stripped 5 bases from V and 0 bases from J, with 7 bases between. Germline CDR1 reads LNHDA; CDR2 reads SQIVND (reference sequence). This CDR3 contains 13 residues. CDR3 sequence: CASSRQDQETQYF. The CDR3, as DNA: TGTGCCAGTAGTCGTCAGGACCAAGAGACCCAGTACTTC.